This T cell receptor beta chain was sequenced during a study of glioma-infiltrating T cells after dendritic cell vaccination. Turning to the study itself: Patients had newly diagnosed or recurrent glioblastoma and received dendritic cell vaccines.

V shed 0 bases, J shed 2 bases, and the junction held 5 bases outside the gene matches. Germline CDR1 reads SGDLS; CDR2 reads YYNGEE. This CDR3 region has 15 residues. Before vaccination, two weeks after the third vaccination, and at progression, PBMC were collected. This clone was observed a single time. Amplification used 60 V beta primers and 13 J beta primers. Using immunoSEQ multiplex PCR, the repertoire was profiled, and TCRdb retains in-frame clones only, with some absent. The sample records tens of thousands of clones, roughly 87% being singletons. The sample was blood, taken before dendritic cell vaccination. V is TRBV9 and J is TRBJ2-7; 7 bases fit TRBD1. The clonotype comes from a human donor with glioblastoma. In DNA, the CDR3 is TGTGCCAGCAGCGTAGGTAAGGGGGCCACCTACGAGCAGTACGTC. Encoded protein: CASSVGKGATYEQYV.